Listed below are T cell receptor beta chains from one sample, sequenced in a study of cytomegalovirus exposure and HLA in healthy donors. Data came from immunoSEQ multiplex PCR; TCRdb stores just in-frame clones and leaves some out. This table holds 100,000 to 150,000 clones, roughly 70% found once. Sequenced: PBMCs. Receptor source: a woman between 40 and 50 years old in good health and CMV-seropositive. Both conserved end residues are part of each CDR3. The order of the fields is D gene, clone size, J gene, V gene, CDR3 DNA, CDR3 protein. The D gene is left open where the match is weak. For some rows the clone size is stated as once, few or many, or as a class when expanded; others skip it.

TRBD1 NA TRBJ1-5 TRBV7-8 TGTGCCAGCAGCCCCCGGGACAGGGTCGATCAGCCCCAGCATTTT CASSPRDRVDQPQHF
TRBD1 NA TRBJ1-4 TRBV7-9 TGTGCCAGCAGCTTCACAGGGGGGACTAATGAAAAACTGTTTTTT CASSFTGGTNEKLFF
NA NA TRBJ1-1 TRBV29-1 TGCAGCGTTGGCGGGGAAGGGGAAGCTTTCTTT CSVGGEGEAFF
TRBD1 NA TRBJ1-2 TRBV29-1 TGCAGCGTTGAATGGGACAGGGACTATGGCTACACCTTC CSVEWDRDYGYTF
NA NA TRBJ1-5 TRBV28 TGTGCCAGCAGTTTATGGGGGGGTGATCAGCCCCAGCATTTT CASSLWGGDQPQHF
NA NA TRBJ2-7 TRBV28 TGTGCCAGCAGCTCTATGATGGGCGCCTACGAGCAGTACTTC CASSSMMGAYEQYF
NA NA TRBJ2-1 TRBV18 TGTGCCAGCTCACCGAAGGCGGGGGCGCGTTACAATGAGCAGTTCTTC CASSPKAGARYNEQFF
NA NA TRBJ1-2 TRBV10-3 TGTGCCATCAGTGAAAACTTTAACTATGGCTACACCTTC CAISENFNYGYTF
TRBD2 NA TRBJ2-3 TRBV29-1 TGCAGCGTTGAACGGGGGGGCACAGATACGCAGTATTTT CSVERGGTDTQYF
NA NA TRBJ2-3 TRBV11-1 TGTGCCAGCAGCCGCACCGGGGAGTCGAATACGCAGTATTTT CASSRTGESNTQYF
NA few TRBJ2-2 TRBV5-4 TGTGCCAGCAGCTTGGTCGGCCGGCCACCACTACCGAACACCGGGGAGCTGTTTTTT CASSLVGRPPLPNTGELFF
NA NA TRBJ2-5 TRBV9 TGTGCCAGCAGTGCAGGGCTAGAGACCCAGTACTTC CASSAGLETQYF
NA NA TRBJ1-4 TRBV19 TGTGCCAGTAGTAAGACGCCCCTAGCAACTAATGAAAAACTGTTTTTT CASSKTPLATNEKLFF
TRBD1 NA TRBJ1-1 TRBV4-3 TGCGCCAGCAGCCAAGATCAGGGGGCCCGGACTGAAGCTTTCTTT CASSQDQGARTEAFF
TRBD2 NA TRBJ2-3 TRBV5-1 TGCGCCAGCAGCTTGGTGGGTAGCGGGAGTCGGGAGACGCAGTATTTT CASSLVGSGSRETQYF
TRBD1 NA TRBJ2-3 TRBV27 TGTGCCAGCAGTTTATTTTTGGGACAGGGGGCATCAGATACGCAGTATTTT CASSLFLGQGASDTQYF
NA once TRBJ2-3 TRBV14 TGTGCCAGCAGCCCCGGAGGGTCGGGCACAGATACGCAGTATTTT CASSPGGSGTDTQYF
TRBD1 few TRBJ1-4 TRBV5-6 TGTGCCAGCAGCTACGACAGGGGAAGTGAAAAACTGTTTTTT CASSYDRGSEKLFF
NA few TRBJ2-5 TRBV5-6 TGTGCCAGCAGCTTTCGGTCCCAAGAGACCCAGTACTTC CASSFRSQETQYF
NA NA TRBJ2-5 TRBV7-7 TGTGCTAGCAGCAAGAGGGTCATAGGGCCCTCCAATCAAGAGACCCAGTACTTC CASSKRVIGPSNQETQYF
NA few TRBJ1-1 TRBV30 TGTGCCTGGAGTCCTCTAAGTGGGCGCACTGAAGCTTTCTTT CAWSPLSGRTEAFF
TRBD2 few TRBJ2-2 TRBV9 TGTGCCAGCAGCGTAGCTACCGCTAGCGGGAGTTTCCCGACCCAACCCTTAAACACCGGGGAGCTGTTTTTT CASSVATASGSFPTQPLNTGELFF
TRBD1 NA TRBJ1-1 TRBV5-1 TGCGCCAGCAGCTTGGAGGGACAGATGAACACTGAAGCTTTCTTT CASSLEGQMNTEAFF
TRBD2 NA TRBJ2-2 TRBV5-1 TGCGCCAGCAGCTTATTTTTAGCGGGAGCCGCGGGTGGCACCGGGGAGCTGTTTTTT CASSLFLAGAAGGTGELFF
NA once TRBJ1-1 TRBV11-1 TGTGCCAGCAGCTCGCGAAGAGTTAAGAACACTGAAGCTTTCTTT CASSSRRVKNTEAFF
NA NA TRBJ2-7 TRBV28 TGTGCCAGCTCCCAGGCGGGCTACGAGCAGTACTTC CASSQAGYEQYF
NA NA TRBJ2-7 TRBV4-1 TGCGCCAGCAGCCCTGCCTCAACAGGGCTCTACGAGCAGTACTTC CASSPASTGLYEQYF
NA once TRBJ2-5 TRBV10-3 TGTGCCACTACCGGTCCCACTAAAGAGACCCAGTACTTC CATTGPTKETQYF
NA NA TRBJ2-5 TRBV11-3 TGTGCCAGCAGCTTAGGAGTACAAAGCGGAGAGACCCAGTACTTC CASSLGVQSGETQYF
TRBD1 few TRBJ1-5 TRBV7-8 TGTGCCAGCAGCTCACGGACAGGGCCTTTGGAGCCCCAGCATTTT CASSSRTGPLEPQHF
TRBD1 NA TRBJ2-1 TRBV5-6 TGTGCCAGCAGCTATTGGACAGGGAACGTGTACAATGAGCAGTTCTTC CASSYWTGNVYNEQFF
NA NA TRBJ2-7 TRBV5-8 TGTGCCAGCAGCTTCCGACTCACTCCCGCCGAGCAGTACTTC CASSFRLTPAEQYF
TRBD2 NA TRBJ2-7 TRBV7-2 TGTGCCAGCAGCTTCGCGGGGGTTGAGTACGAGCAGTACTTC CASSFAGVEYEQYF
NA NA TRBJ1-1 TRBV18 TGTGCCAGCTCGGCGGGGGAGAACACTGAAGCTTTCTTT CASSAGENTEAFF
TRBD1 NA TRBJ2-7 TRBV5-1 TGCGCCAGCAGTCCGGGGGGGACAGGGGGCAATTACGAGCAGTACTTC CASSPGGTGGNYEQYF
TRBD2 NA TRBJ2-7 TRBV7-9 TGTGCCAGCAGCTCCTCGGGGCGGGAGGTTGACGAGCAGTACTTC CASSSSGREVDEQYF